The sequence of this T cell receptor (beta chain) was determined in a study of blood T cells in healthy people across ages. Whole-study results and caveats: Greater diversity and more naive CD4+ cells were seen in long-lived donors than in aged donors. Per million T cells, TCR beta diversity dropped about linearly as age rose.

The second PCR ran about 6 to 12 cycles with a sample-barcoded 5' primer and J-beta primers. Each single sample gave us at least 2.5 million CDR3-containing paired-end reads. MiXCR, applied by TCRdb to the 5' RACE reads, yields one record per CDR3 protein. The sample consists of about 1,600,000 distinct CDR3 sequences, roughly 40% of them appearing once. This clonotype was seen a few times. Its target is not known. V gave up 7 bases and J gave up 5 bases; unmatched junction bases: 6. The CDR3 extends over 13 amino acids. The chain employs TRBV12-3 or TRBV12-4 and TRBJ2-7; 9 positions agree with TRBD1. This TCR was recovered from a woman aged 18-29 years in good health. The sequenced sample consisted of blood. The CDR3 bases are TGTGCCAGCACGGGACAGGGTAGCAACGAGCAGTACTTC. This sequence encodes CASTGQGSNEQYF.